Following are 3 T cell receptor beta chains from one sample sequenced in a study of blood T cell repertoires in COVID-19. Sequenced by immunoSEQ multiplex PCR; TCRdb stores in-frame clones only, minus some. The sample lists about 240,000 clones; roughly 83% were seen once. The specimen sequenced was peripheral blood. The receptors were sampled from an elderly man with acute or convalescent COVID-19.

This chain connects TRBV28 to TRBJ1-2; the D gene is possibly TRBD1 (5 bases). In germline, CDR1 is MDHEN, CDR2 SYDVKM. The CDR3 is made up of 14 amino acids. V was cut by 7 bases and J by 7 bases, with 19 bases left in between. CDR3 amino acids: CASNPGGGGAGYTF. The CDR3 nucleotides are TGTGCCAGCAATCCTGGCGGCGGTGGGGCTGGCTACACCTTC.

This chain joins TRBV28 and TRBJ1-2; TRBD1 aligns across 7 bases. V was pared by 5 bases and J by 4 bases, with 10 bases of the junction left unmatched. The CDR3 loop spans 15 amino acids. The germline V gene encodes CDR1 MDHEN and CDR2 SYDVKM. This CDR3 reads CASSRSGQLPYGYTF. CDR3 bases: TGTGCCAGCAGTCGCTCGGGACAGCTCCCCTATGGCTACACCTTC.

CDR3 in DNA: TGTGCCACCATGACAGGGGTCAATCAGCCCCAGCATTTT. It codes for CATMTGVNQPQHF. This chain uses TRBV28 with TRBJ1-5; 8 bases are a match to TRBD1. The CDR3 is made up of 13 amino acids. CDR1 is MDHEN, CDR2 SYDVKM, per germline. The ends lost 10 bases at V and 3 bases at J; junction bases unmatched: 5.